This entry lists 12 T cell receptor beta chains sequenced from one sample in a study of PD-1 blockade in classical Hodgkin lymphoma. Some clones are missing from TCRdb's copy, which holds only in-frame ones; the method was immunoSEQ multiplex PCR. Of roughly 100,000 clones in the sample, just over 90% were seen once. Regarding time point: cycle 4 day 1 (C4D1), after six to seven weeks of nivolumab. The patients all showed relapse after autologous stem cell transplantation, while their brentuximab vedotin exposure varied. The material sequenced was peripheral blood mononuclear cells (PBMCs), taken before the fourth cycle of nivolumab. Receptors originate from a human donor with classical Hodgkin lymphoma.

The V gene is TRBV18, the J gene TRBJ1-1; D gene ambiguous. Germline V gene lookup returns CDR1 KGHSH and CDR2 LQKENI. The V end was cut by 2 bases, the J end by 4 bases, with 14 bases between. The CDR3 is made up of 15 amino acids. In DNA form, the CDR3 reads TGTGCCAGCTCACCAAATCCCGGACCCGTCACTGAAGCTTTCTTT. This codes for CASSPNPGPVTEAFF.

The chain links TRBV6-5 to TRBJ2-4, with a weak D call TRBD1 (6 bases). The germline V gene encodes CDR1 MNHEY and CDR2 SVGAGI. This CDR3 spans 16 amino acids. V was pared by 2 bases and J by 1 base, with 12 bases between. DNA for the CDR3: TGTGCCAGCAGTTACGGGGCAGGGGTGGCCAAAAACATTCAGTACTTC. This sequence encodes CASSYGAGVAKNIQYF.

This chain joins TRBV9 and TRBJ2-5, with D possibly being TRBD2 (5 bases). The CDR3 is 11 residues long. Germline CDR1 and CDR2: SGDLS and YYNGEE. V was shortened by 4 bases and J by 7 bases, with 8 bases between the two germline ends. As DNA, the CDR3 is TGTGCCAGCAGCTCCCGGGGGACCCAGTACTTC. Its protein is CASSSRGTQYF.

The chain carries TRBV30 and TRBJ2-2; 7 nucleotides line up with TRBD1. The length of the CDR3 is 15 residues. Germline trimming cut 3 bases from V and 1 base from J; bases unmatched to any gene: 5. Germline CDR1 GTSNPN, CDR2 SVGIG (reference sequence). CDR3 nucleotides: TGTGCCTGGAGCTATAGACAGGGGAACACCGGGGAGCTGTTTTTT. It codes for CAWSYRQGNTGELFF.

This chain uses TRBV4-2 with TRBJ2-7; perhaps D is TRBD1 or TRBD2 (5 bases each). The CDR3 has 15 amino acids. Between the trimmed V and J ends, which lost 0 bases and 2 bases, there was a span of 11 bases. Germline loops: CDR1 LGHNA, CDR2 YNFKEQ. DNA of the CDR3: TGTGCCAGCAGCCAAGAGAGGGGTGTTACCTACGAGCAGTACTTC. Translation gives CASSQERGVTYEQYF.

The chain uses TRBV4-2 and TRBJ2-1; 7 positions agree with TRBD1. Germline assignment: CDR1 LGHNA and CDR2 YNFKEQ. The CDR3 is made up of 15 amino acids. V shed 2 bases, J shed 13 bases, and the junction held 14 bases outside the gene matches. The chain's CDR3 is CASSQPDRDSFSQFF. CDR3 in DNA: TGTGCCAGCAGCCAACCCGACAGGGACAGCTTTAGCCAGTTCTTC.

This chain connects TRBV6-1 to TRBJ1-1, with a tentative D call TRBD1 (6 bases). V dropped 5 bases and J dropped 3 bases, with 16 bases sitting between them. CDR3 length: 15 residues. CDR1 is MNHNS, CDR2 SASEGT, per germline. The CDR3 DNA reads TGTGCCAGCAGTAATGCCCAGGGGTTGTACACTGAAGCTTTCTTT. Amino acids: CASSNAQGLYTEAFF.

The J gene is TRBJ1-2, the V gene TRBV5-4; D gene unclear. The CDR3 is made up of 13 amino acids. The germline V gene has CDR1 SGHNT and CDR2 YYREEE (reference sequence). V was clipped by 0 bases and J by 5 bases, with 8 bases between them. The CDR3: CASSLGGSYGYTF. CDR3 nucleotide sequence: TGTGCCAGCAGCTTGGGAGGGTCTTATGGCTACACCTTC.

This chain uses TRBV30 with TRBJ1-5, with TRBD1 as a possible D gene (5 bases). Germline CDR1 reads GTSNPN; CDR2 reads SVGIG (reference sequence). Trimming cost V 0 bases and J 5 bases, with 11 bases left between them. This CDR3 has 14 residues. The CDR3 here is CAWSVLGRDQPQHF. The CDR3 region has the DNA TGTGCCTGGAGTGTACTGGGCAGGGATCAGCCCCAGCATTTT.

The chain uses TRBV12-5 and TRBJ1-3; 7 bases map to TRBD1. CDR1 LGHNT and CDR2 FRNRAP come from the germline V gene. The ends lost 0 bases at V and 3 bases at J; junction bases unmatched: 8. This CDR3 comprises 17 residues. The CDR3 DNA reads as TGTGCTAGTGGTTTGGTACGGGACAGCCTCAATGGAAACACCATATATTTT. This sequence encodes CASGLVRDSLNGNTIYF.

This sequence joins TRBV6-1 and TRBJ2-3, with 12 nucleotides matching TRBD2. With V trimmed by 3 bases and J by 6 bases, 7 bases remained unmatched. The CDR3 loop spans 16 amino acids. CDR1 is MNHNS, CDR2 SASEGT, per germline. The CDR3 DNA reads TGTGCCAGCAGTGATCTAGCGGGAGGGCGTTGGGATACGCAGTATTTT. This encodes CASSDLAGGRWDTQYF.

This clone was recorded only once. The chain combines TRBV4-1 with TRBJ2-7; 10 bases agree with TRBD2. The CDR3 is 15 residues long. Germline CDR1 reads MGHRA; CDR2 reads YSYEKL. V lost 0 bases to trimming and J lost 2 bases; unmatched junction nucleotides: 1. The CDR3 coding sequence is TGCGCCAGCAGCCAAGAACTAGCGGGAACCTACGAGCAGTACTTC. It encodes CASSQELAGTYEQYF.